This TCR beta chain was observed in a study of long-term antiretroviral therapy in people with HIV. At the survey level, the v3.0 immunoSEQ assay was run. The assay was immunoSEQ multiplex PCR, and TCRdb's table has in-frame clones only and misses some. Of about 28,000 clones detected, 84% appear once; the ten largest clones hold roughly 6.5%. The V gene lost 3 bases and the J gene lost 0 bases, with 11 bases spanning the gap. The germline V gene has CDR1 MNHNS and CDR2 SASEGT. The CDR3 length is 15 residues. The sample in question was unsorted PBMCs, obtained 0.4 years after starting antiretroviral therapy. This clonotype was sampled from a man aged 18 to 30 with HIV. The rearrangement uses TRBV6-1 and TRBJ1-2; D gene uncertain. The CDR3 here is CASSDWGGANYGYTF. The CDR3 nucleotides read TGTGCCAGCAGTGACTGGGGTGGAGCTAACTATGGCTACACCTTC.